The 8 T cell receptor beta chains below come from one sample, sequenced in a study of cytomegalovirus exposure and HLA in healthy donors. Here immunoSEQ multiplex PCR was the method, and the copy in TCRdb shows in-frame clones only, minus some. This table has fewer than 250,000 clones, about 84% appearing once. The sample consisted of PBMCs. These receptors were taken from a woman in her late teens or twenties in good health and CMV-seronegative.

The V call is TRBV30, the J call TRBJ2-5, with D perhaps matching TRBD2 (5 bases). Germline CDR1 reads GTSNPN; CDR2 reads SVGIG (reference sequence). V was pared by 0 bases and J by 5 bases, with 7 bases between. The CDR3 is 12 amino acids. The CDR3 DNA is TGTGCCTGGAGTGTACTAGGGGAGACCCAGTACTTC. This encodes CAWSVLGETQYF.

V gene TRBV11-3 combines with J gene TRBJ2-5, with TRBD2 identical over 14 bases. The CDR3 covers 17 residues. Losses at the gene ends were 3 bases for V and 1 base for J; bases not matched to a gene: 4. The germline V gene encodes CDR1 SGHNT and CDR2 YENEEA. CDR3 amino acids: CASSLGLAGEAQETQYF. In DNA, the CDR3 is TGTGCCAGCAGCTTGGGACTAGCGGGAGAGGCCCAAGAGACCCAGTACTTC. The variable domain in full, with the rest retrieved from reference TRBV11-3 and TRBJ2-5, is EAGVVQSPRYKIIEKKQPVAFWCNPISGHNTLYWYLQNLGQGPELLIRYENEEAVDDSQLPKDRFSAERLKGVDSTLKIQPAELGDSAVYLCASSLGLAGEAQETQYFGPGTRLLVL.

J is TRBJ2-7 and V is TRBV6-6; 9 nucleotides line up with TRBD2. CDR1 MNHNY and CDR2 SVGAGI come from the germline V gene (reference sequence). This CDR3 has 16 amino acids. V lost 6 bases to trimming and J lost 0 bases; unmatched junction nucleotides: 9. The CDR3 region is CASSQPSGGSSYEQYF. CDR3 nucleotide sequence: TGTGCCAGCAGCCAACCGAGCGGGGGGAGCTCCTACGAGCAGTACTTC.

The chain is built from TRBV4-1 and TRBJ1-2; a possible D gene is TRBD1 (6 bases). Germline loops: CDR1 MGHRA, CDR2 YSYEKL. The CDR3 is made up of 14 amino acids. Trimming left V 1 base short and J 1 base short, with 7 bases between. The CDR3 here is CASSQVQGNYGYTF. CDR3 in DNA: TGCGCCAGCAGCCAAGTACAGGGTAACTATGGCTACACCTTC.

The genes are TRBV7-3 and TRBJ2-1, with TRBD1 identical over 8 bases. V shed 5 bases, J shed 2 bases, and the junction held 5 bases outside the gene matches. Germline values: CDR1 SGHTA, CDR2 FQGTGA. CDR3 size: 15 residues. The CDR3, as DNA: TGTGCCAGCAGCCTCGGGACAGGCACCTACAATGAGCAGTTCTTC. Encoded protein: CASSLGTGTYNEQFF.

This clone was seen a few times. In nucleotides, the CDR3 is TGTGCCAGCAGCTTGGGACAGGGCCCATTCAATGAGCAGTTCTTC. Its translation: CASSLGQGPFNEQFF. The chain employs TRBV2 and TRBJ2-1; 9 bases line up with TRBD1. Germline V gives CDR1 SNHLY, CDR2 FYNNEI. After removal of 6 bases from V and 6 bases from J, the junction contained 9 bases not matched to a gene. The CDR3 is 15 residues long.

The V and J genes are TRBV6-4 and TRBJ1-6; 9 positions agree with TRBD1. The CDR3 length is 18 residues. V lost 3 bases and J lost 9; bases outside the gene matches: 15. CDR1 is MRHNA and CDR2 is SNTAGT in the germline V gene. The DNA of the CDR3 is TGTGCCAGCAGTGAACTCTACTCCCGGACAGGGGAGGTTTCACCCCTCCACTTT. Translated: CASSELYSRTGEVSPLHF.

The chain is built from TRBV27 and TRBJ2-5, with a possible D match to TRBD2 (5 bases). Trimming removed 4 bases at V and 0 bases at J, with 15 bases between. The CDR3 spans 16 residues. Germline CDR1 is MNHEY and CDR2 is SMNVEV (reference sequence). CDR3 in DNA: TGTGCCAGCAGTTCTAAGGAGGAAGTGTACCAAGAGACCCAGTACTTC. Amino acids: CASSSKEEVYQETQYF.